This T cell receptor (beta chain) was sequenced in a study of T cell repertoires in cytomegalovirus infection. Study overall: Through public TCR beta signatures, both CMV infection and matching HLA type were indicated. Study-level findings and limits: Summed frequency of public TCR beta families distinguished CMV carriers with the relevant HLA.

TCRdb used MiXCR to reprocess the reads, holding one entry per CDR3 protein. In the table there are about 740,000 distinct CDR3 sequences, approximately 40% of which are singletons. This clonotype was counted ten times or more. Its target is unknown. What was sequenced was PBMCs. The origin of this receptor is a human donor in good health (CMV status not recorded). Some clones in this sample may be carry-over from other donors' samples.

CDR3 protein: CASSLAFGQGGNQPQHF. Written as DNA, the CDR3 is TGTGCCAGCAGCTTAGCTTTCGGACAGGGAGGCAATCAGCCCCAGCATTTT. The chain couples TRBV7-2 to TRBJ1-5, with 8 bases lining up with TRBD1. CDR1 and CDR2 (germline): SGHTA, FQGNSA. After removal of 0 bases from V and 2 bases from J, the junction contained 6 bases not matched to a gene. This CDR3 is built from 17 residues.